This entry describes one TCR beta chain. The sample belongs to a study of CD8 T cells in Susac syndrome. CD8+ and CD4+ T cells circulating in blood were sequenced for TCR beta. V was cut by 3 bases and J by 0 bases, with 9 bases left in between. The CDR3 length is 15 residues. cDNA came from about 0.5 to 1 ug RNA primed by random hexamers. It was immunoSEQ multiplex PCR that amplified TCR beta CDR3 across 54 Vbeta and 13 Jbeta. In TCRdb, the immunoSEQ multiplex PCR reads were re-called with MiXCR into one record per CDR3 protein. Here the sample spans 150,000 to 160,000 distinct CDR3 sequences, around 96% being singletons.

The receptor comes from a human donor with Susac syndrome. The V call is TRBV12-3 or TRBV12-4, the J call TRBJ2-4, with TRBD2 as a possible D gene (5 bases). The sequenced sample was CD4+ T cells from PBMCs. CDR3 protein: CASSLADSAKNIQYF. The CDR3 DNA is TGTGCCAGCAGTTTGGCGGACTCAGCCAAAAACATTCAGTACTTC.